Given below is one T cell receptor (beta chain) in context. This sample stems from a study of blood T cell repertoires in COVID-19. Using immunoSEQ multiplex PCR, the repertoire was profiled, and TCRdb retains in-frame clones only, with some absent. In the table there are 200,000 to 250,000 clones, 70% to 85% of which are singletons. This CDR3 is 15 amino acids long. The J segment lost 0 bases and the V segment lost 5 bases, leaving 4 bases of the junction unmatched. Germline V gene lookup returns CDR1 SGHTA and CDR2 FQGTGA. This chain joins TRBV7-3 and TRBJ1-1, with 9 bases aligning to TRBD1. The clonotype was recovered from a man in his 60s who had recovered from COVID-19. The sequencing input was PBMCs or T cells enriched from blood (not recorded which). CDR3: CASSEQGAMNTEAFF. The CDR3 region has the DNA TGTGCCAGCAGCGAACAGGGGGCGATGAACACTGAAGCTTTCTTT.